Listed below are T cell receptor beta chains from one sample, sequenced in a study of radiation and T cells in renal cell carcinoma. Only in-frame clones appear in the TCRdb table, and some are missing; sequencing was by immunoSEQ multiplex PCR. The table lists roughly 130,000 clones, 70% to 90% of them singletons. The sample in question was blood, obtained from a patient whose treatment included radiotherapy and nephrectomy. These TCRs come from a woman between 50 and 59 years old with renal cell carcinoma. CDR3s include the opening cysteine and the closing phenylalanine or tryptophan. The D gene is left open where the match is weak. Clone size is stated in some rows and not others, as once, few, many or a class when expanded.

j_call d_call clone_size v_call cdr3_aa cdr3_nt
TRBJ1-5 . . TRBV19 CASSIPLDSNQPQHF TGTGCCAGTAGTATCCCCCTGGATAGCAATCAGCCCCAGCATTTT
TRBJ2-5 TRBD2 . TRBV4-2 CASSQISGGAQETQYF TGTGCCAGCAGCCAAATTAGCGGGGGGGCCCAAGAGACCCAGTACTTC
TRBJ2-5 . . TRBV7-2 CASSADAAETQYF TGTGCCAGCAGCGCAGACGCAGCAGAGACCCAGTACTTC
TRBJ2-7 . . TRBV5-6 CASSHLSYEQYF TGTGCCAGCAGCCATCTCAGCTACGAGCAGTACTTC
TRBJ2-2 . . TRBV5-1 CASSMQVDTGELFF TGCGCCAGCAGCATGCAGGTTGACACCGGGGAGCTGTTTTTT
TRBJ2-2 . . TRBV5-1 CASSWGPNTGELFF TGCGCCAGCAGCTGGGGCCCGAACACCGGGGAGCTGTTTTTT
TRBJ2-1 TRBD1 once TRBV7-9 CARLRDRSNNEQFF TGTGCCAGGTTACGGGACAGAAGTAACAATGAGCAGTTCTTC
TRBJ2-5 TRBD1 . TRBV18 CASSPQGAIHKETQYF TGTGCCAGCTCACCACAGGGGGCGATTCACAAAGAGACCCAGTACTTC
TRBJ2-2 TRBD1 . TRBV5-1 CASSLDTGAGELFF TGCGCCAGCAGCTTGGATACAGGGGCCGGGGAGCTGTTTTTT
TRBJ2-1 TRBD2 many TRBV19 CASSRTSGSYNEQFF TGTGCCAGTAGTCGGACTAGCGGCTCCTACAATGAGCAGTTCTTC
TRBJ1-4 . once TRBV19 CASSINPGWNEKLFF TGTGCCAGTAGTATAAACCCGGGTTGGAATGAAAAACTGTTTTTT
TRBJ1-4 TRBD1 . TRBV6-1 CASSENTGGANEKLFF TGTGCCAGCAGTGAAAACACAGGGGGAGCTAATGAAAAACTGTTTTTT
TRBJ2-2 TRBD1 . TRBV5-1 CASSLGGQGNTGELFF TGCGCCAGCAGCTTGGGAGGACAGGGGAACACCGGGGAGCTGTTTTTT
TRBJ1-2 . . TRBV12-2 CASRSHGGGDRGRDGYTF TGTGCAAGTCGCTCCCACGGAGGGGGGGACAGGGGCCGGGACGGCTACACCTTC
TRBJ1-4 . . TRBV12-5 CASGSPGWNEKLFF TGTGCTAGTGGTTCCCCAGGGTGGAATGAAAAACTGTTTTTT
TRBJ2-7 . . TRBV5-1 CASSLARGTYEQYF TGCGCCAGCAGCTTGGCCCGGGGCACCTACGAGCAGTACTTC
TRBJ2-3 TRBD2 . TRBV6-5 CASSPGLVGDTQYF TGTGCCAGCAGCCCTGGACTAGTGGGAGATACGCAGTATTTT
TRBJ1-6 TRBD1 . TRBV6-5 CASRISGGNSPLHF TGTGCCAGCAGAATTTCAGGGGGGAATTCACCCCTCCACTTT
TRBJ2-3 TRBD2 . TRBV12-5 CASGTRLLAGLPDTQYF TGTGCTAGTGGTACCAGACTACTAGCGGGCTTGCCAGATACGCAGTATTTT
TRBJ1-1 . . TRBV7-2 CASSLNGARGTEAFF TGTGCCAGCAGCCTGAATGGGGCTAGAGGGACTGAAGCTTTCTTT
TRBJ2-7 . . TRBV7-2 CASSSRGLFNEQYF TGTGCCAGCAGCTCTAGGGGACTGTTTAACGAGCAGTACTTC
TRBJ1-1 . once TRBV19 CASNYGTEAFF TGTGCCAGTAACTATGGGACTGAAGCTTTCTTT
TRBJ2-3 TRBD2 . TRBV19 CASSTSGGMTDTQYF TGTGCCAGTAGTACTAGCGGGGGGATGACAGATACGCAGTATTTT
TRBJ1-5 TRBD1 . TRBV5-6 CASSLDRGQPQHF TGTGCCAGCAGCTTGGACAGGGGGCAGCCCCAGCATTTT
TRBJ2-5 . . TRBV4-2 CASSPQVGGGRAETQYF TGTGCCAGCAGCCCCCAAGTTGGTGGGGGCCGTGCAGAGACCCAGTACTTC
TRBJ1-3 . once TRBV7-9 CASSLVLSSGNTIYF TGTGCCAGCAGCTTAGTTTTGAGCTCTGGAAACACCATATATTTT
TRBJ1-1 . . TRBV2 CASRDPGGQEAFF TGTGCCAGCAGGGACCCGGGAGGGCAGGAAGCTTTCTTT
TRBJ2-2 . once TRBV5-1 CASSLLKSRGHTGELFF TGCGCCAGCAGCCTATTAAAGTCCCGGGGCCACACCGGGGAGCTGTTTTTT
TRBJ1-6 TRBD1 . TRBV11-1 CASSWATGETSPLHF TGTGCCAGCAGCTGGGCGACAGGGGAAACTTCACCCCTCCACTTT
TRBJ2-5 TRBD2 . TRBV5-8 CASSLGEGLQETQYF TGTGCCAGCAGCTTGGGGGAGGGACTCCAAGAGACCCAGTACTTC
TRBJ1-4 . . TRBV19 CASSPRRATNEKLFF TGTGCCAGTAGTCCTAGAAGAGCAACTAATGAAAAACTGTTTTTT
TRBJ2-7 TRBD1 . TRBV6-5 CASKTGQGSDEQYF TGTGCCAGCAAAACCGGACAGGGGTCCGACGAGCAGTACTTC
TRBJ2-6 . . TRBV30 CAWSGESGANVLTF TGTGCCTGGAGTGGAGAGTCTGGGGCCAACGTCCTGACTTTC
TRBJ2-1 . . TRBV6-1 CASSEREGWGLGNEQFF TGTGCCAGCAGTGAGAGGGAGGGGTGGGGGCTCGGCAATGAGCAGTTCTTC
TRBJ1-2 . few TRBV4-2 CASSQALTGIVGYTF TGTGCCAGCAGCCAAGCATTAACCGGTATCGTTGGCTACACCTTC
TRBJ2-7 . . TRBV7-9 CASSLGDSYEQYF TGTGCCAGCAGCTTAGGTGACTCCTACGAGCAGTACTTC
TRBJ2-7 . . TRBV6-5 CASSTGTPLEQYF TGTGCCAGCAGCACCGGGACACCCCTCGAGCAGTACTTC
TRBJ1-3 . few TRBV19 CASSRGRGNTIYF TGTGCCAGTAGTCGTGGGAGGGGAAACACCATATATTTT
TRBJ1-5 TRBD1 . TRBV5-8 CASSYQTGVGQPQHF TGTGCCAGCAGCTATCAAACAGGGGTCGGGCAGCCCCAGCATTTT
TRBJ2-2 . . TRBV5-4 CASSLKDRYTGELFF TGTGCCAGCAGCTTGAAGGACAGATACACCGGGGAGCTGTTTTTT
TRBJ1-1 . . TRBV5-1 CASSLVGYTEAFF TGCGCCAGCAGCTTGGTTGGGTACACTGAAGCTTTCTTT
TRBJ1-1 . . TRBV19 CASKKIGNTEAFF TGTGCCAGTAAAAAGATAGGGAACACTGAAGCTTTCTTT
TRBJ1-2 . . TRBV6-1 CASSDRDYGYTF TGTGCCAGCAGTGACAGAGACTATGGCTACACCTTC
TRBJ1-1 . . TRBV5-8 CASSLMPARSAFF TGTGCCAGCAGCTTGATGCCCGCGCGATCCGCTTTCTTT
TRBJ1-6 . . TRBV5-5 CASSLGLRGSSPLHF TGTGCCAGCAGCTTGGGGCTTAGAGGGTCTTCACCCCTCCACTTT
TRBJ1-4 TRBD1 . TRBV5-1 CASSVGQANEKLFF TGCGCCAGCAGCGTGGGACAGGCAAATGAAAAACTGTTTTTT
TRBJ2-1 . . TRBV7-9 CASSGPQGYPNNEQFF TGTGCCAGCAGCGGCCCTCAGGGATACCCCAACAATGAGCAGTTCTTC
TRBJ2-6 . . TRBV7-9 CASSLPGGSKVLTF TGTGCCAGCAGCCTCCCCGGGGGTTCAAAGGTCCTGACTTTC
TRBJ1-5 . . TRBV6-6 CASSRDTSNQPQHF TGTGCCAGCAGCCGGGACACTAGCAATCAGCCCCAGCATTTT
TRBJ2-5 . . TRBV7-9 CASSLSRGRETQYF TGTGCCAGCAGCTTGAGTAGGGGTAGAGAGACCCAGTACTTC
TRBJ2-6 . . TRBV21-1 CASSKDWQRNPYSGANVLTF TGTGCCAGCAGCAAAGATTGGCAGCGTAATCCCTATTCCGGGGCCAACGTCCTGACTTTC
TRBJ1-2 TRBD1 . TRBV5-1 CASSLRPGQEGYTF TGCGCCAGCAGCTTGAGGCCGGGACAGGAGGGCTACACCTTC
TRBJ2-2 TRBD2 few TRBV2 CASVTSSVSGELFF TGTGCCAGCGTGACTAGCTCCGTAAGCGGGGAGCTGTTTTTT
TRBJ1-1 TRBD1 once TRBV5-4 CASSYLTGSGDTEAFF TGTGCCAGCAGCTACCTGACAGGGAGTGGGGACACTGAAGCTTTCTTT
TRBJ1-5 . . TRBV2 CASKETRGMDQPQHF TGTGCCAGCAAGGAGACCAGGGGTATGGATCAGCCCCAGCATTTT